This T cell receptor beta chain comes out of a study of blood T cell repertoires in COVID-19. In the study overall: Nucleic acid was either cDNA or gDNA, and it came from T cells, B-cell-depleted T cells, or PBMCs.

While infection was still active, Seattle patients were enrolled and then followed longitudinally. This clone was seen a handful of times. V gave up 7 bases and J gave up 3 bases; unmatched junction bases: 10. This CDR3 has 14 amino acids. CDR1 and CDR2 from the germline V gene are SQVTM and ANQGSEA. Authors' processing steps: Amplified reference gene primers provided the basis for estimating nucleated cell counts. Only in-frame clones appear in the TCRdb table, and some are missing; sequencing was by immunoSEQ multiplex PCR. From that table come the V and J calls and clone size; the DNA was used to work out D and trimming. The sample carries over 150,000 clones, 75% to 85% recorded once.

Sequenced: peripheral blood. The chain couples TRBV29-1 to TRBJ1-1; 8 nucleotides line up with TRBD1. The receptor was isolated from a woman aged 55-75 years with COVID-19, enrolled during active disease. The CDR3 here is CSDAQGGTYTEAFF. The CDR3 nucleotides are TGCAGCGACGCACAGGGGGGAACCTACACTGAAGCTTTCTTT.